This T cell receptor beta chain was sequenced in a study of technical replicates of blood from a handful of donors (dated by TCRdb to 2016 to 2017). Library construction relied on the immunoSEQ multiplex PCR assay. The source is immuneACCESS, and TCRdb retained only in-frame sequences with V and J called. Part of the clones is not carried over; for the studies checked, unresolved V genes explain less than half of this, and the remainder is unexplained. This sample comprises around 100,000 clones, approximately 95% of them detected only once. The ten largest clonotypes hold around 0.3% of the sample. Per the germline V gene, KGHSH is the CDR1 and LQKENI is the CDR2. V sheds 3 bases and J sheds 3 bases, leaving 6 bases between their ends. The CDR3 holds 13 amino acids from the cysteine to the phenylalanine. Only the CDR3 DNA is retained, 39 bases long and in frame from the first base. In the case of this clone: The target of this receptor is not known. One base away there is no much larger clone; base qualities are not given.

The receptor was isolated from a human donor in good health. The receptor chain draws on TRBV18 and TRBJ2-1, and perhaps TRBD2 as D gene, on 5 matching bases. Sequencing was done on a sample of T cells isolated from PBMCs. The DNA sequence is TGTGCCAGCTCACCCGACTACTACAATGAGCAGTTCTTC. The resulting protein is CASSPDYYNEQFF.